Listed below are T cell receptor beta chains from one sample, sequenced in a study of T cell changes during pregnancy in multiple sclerosis. The table came from immunoSEQ multiplex PCR; TCRdb's copy has only in-frame clones and leaves some out. The table shows about 59,000 clones, with roughly 94% occurring only once. This specimen was CD8+ T cells from peripheral blood mononuclear cells, taken after pregnancy. These receptors were obtained from a female donor with multiple sclerosis, enrolled in a pregnancy study. Both conserved end residues are trimmed from each CDR3.

CDR3,J,V
ASSLDSNQPQH,TRBJ1-5,TRBV7-9
ASSFLRDRTQPQH,TRBJ1-5,TRBV19
ASSLAQPQETQY,TRBJ2-5,TRBV5-1
ASSSTGRRGHNEQF,TRBJ2-1,TRBV11-2
ASSIRSGTGRETQY,TRBJ2-5,TRBV11-3
ASSQDRGDEQY,TRBJ2-7,TRBV4-2
ASSIGQARNTEAF,TRBJ1-1,TRBV19
ASSGPSGRGYEQY,TRBJ2-7,TRBV27
ASSSPDRGPYNEQF,TRBJ2-1,TRBV7-9
ASSEIGTGDYEQY,TRBJ2-7,TRBV2
ASSPWTGGIYGYT,TRBJ1-2,TRBV21-1
ASARQNQETQY,TRBJ2-5,TRBV19
SVWSRDRENSGANVLT,TRBJ2-6,TRBV29-1
ASSIDRLDGYT,TRBJ1-2,TRBV27
ASSLAGVGAPREDTQY,TRBJ2-3,TRBV11-3
ASSMGGFHVNIQY,TRBJ2-4,TRBV19
ASSQGTGEYNEQF,TRBJ2-1,TRBV4-2
ASSSLEIEQF,TRBJ2-1,TRBV7-9
ASSEVGQRIYEQF,TRBJ2-1,TRBV10-2
ASSFGGGPGDEQF,TRBJ2-1,TRBV5-1
ASSLVSSGRINEQF,TRBJ2-1,TRBV11-2
ASSPPGGSQPYEQY,TRBJ2-7,TRBV25-1